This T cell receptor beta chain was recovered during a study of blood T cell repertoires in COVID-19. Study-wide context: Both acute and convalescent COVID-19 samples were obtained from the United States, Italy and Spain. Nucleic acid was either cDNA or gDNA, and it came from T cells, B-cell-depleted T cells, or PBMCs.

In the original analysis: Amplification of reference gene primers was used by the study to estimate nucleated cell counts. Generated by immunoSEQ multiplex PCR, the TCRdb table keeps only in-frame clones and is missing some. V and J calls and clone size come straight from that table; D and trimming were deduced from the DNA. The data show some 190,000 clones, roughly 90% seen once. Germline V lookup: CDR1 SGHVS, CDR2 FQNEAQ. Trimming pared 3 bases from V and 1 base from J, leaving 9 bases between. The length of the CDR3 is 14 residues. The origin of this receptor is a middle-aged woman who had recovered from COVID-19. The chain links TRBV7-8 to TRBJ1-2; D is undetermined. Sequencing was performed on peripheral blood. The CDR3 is CASSFRDNNYGYTF. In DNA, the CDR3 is TGTGCCAGCAGCTTTCGGGATAATAACTATGGCTACACCTTC.